This record looks at one T cell receptor beta chain sequence and its context. It has no known antigen specificity. The record has no base qualities; no much larger clone is one base away. In the prospective study, participants were about 18 to 90 years old, resided in 20 to 30 geographic areas of the United States, and were enrolled through a virtual design. To assign participants to cohorts, the prospective study relied on clinical history that participants themselves reported in a screening survey and a study questionnaire. Exposed participants had been in contact, within 2 weeks of entering the study, with a person who had a PCR-confirmed or clinician-diagnosed case of COVID-19. Mobile phlebotomists in the prospective study collected whole blood, serum and a nasopharyngeal or oropharyngeal swab from every participant. Participants in the prospective study had the option to provide additional blood draws and questionnaires over an approximately 2-month period. Prospective study blood samples were shipped either frozen or at room temperature before DNA extraction.

The immunoSEQ Assay, a bias-controlled multiplex PCR, was used to amplify TCRbeta CDR3 regions from genomic DNA. On the authors' methods: The number of nucleated cells in each sample was estimated from the amplification of reference gene primers within the assay. To quantify the absolute abundance of each unique TCRbeta CDR3 rearrangement, sequence reads were collapsed and filtered. For each sample, productive Simpson clonality was calculated as the square root of Simpson's diversity index across productive rearrangements. TCRdb mirrors the immuneACCESS table, restricted to in-frame sequences. Some clones are absent from its copies; in checked studies, under half trace to an unresolved V gene, and the reason for the others is unknown. Clone size and V and J calls were adopted from that table, with D and trimming inferred from the DNA. Across this sample there are about 180,000 clones, with nearly 80% seen only once. The ten largest clones take up approximately 15% of the sample.

The data stem from a study of blood T cell repertoires in COVID-19 (dated by TCRdb to 2018 to 2020). Turning to the overall study: Samples covering the acute and convalescent phases of COVID-19 were provided by collaborators in the United States, Italy and Spain. The prospective study material was composed of cDNA or gDNA derived from T cells, B-cell-depleted T cells, or PBMCs. The dataset comprised deeply sampled blood TCRbeta repertoires from subjects exposed to, actively infected with, or recovered from COVID-19. The repertoires were released in a freely available public database intended as a resource for research on the immune response to SARS-CoV-2. Samples were obtained from the ongoing ImmuneRACE study (first 160 participants) and from approximately 1,200 subjects provided by 6 global collaborators. Sample metadata almost always included a de-identified subject ID, COVID-19 status, age in years and sex. HLA class I and class II types, where available, came from metadata supplied by the sample provider rather than from assay-based typing.

Paper-wide results and their limitations: How much clinical and demographic metadata was included differed by source and by participant, and the metadata was provided uncurated.

The clonotype originates from a man in his sixties who had been exposed to COVID-19. Sequencing input: PBMCs or T cells enriched from blood (not recorded which).

This receptor carries the CDR3 CAIRKLESYNEQFF. The nucleotides read TGTGCCATCAGGAAGCTTGAATCTTACAATGAGCAGTTCTTC. The chain is encoded by TRBV10-3 joined to TRBJ2-1; too little of a D gene remains to name it. Deletion took 6 bases off V and 4 bases off J, with a span of 13 bases between the germline ends. Reading from cysteine to phenylalanine, the CDR3 counts 14 amino acids. Only CDR3 DNA is held: 42 bases, read in frame from base 1. Sequences ENHRY (CDR1) and SYGVKD (CDR2) are obtained from the germline V gene.